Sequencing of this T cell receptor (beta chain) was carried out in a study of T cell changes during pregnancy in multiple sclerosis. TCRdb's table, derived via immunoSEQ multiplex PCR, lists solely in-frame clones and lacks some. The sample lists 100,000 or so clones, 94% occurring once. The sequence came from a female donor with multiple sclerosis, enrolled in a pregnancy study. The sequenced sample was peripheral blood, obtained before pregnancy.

The CDR3 is CASSSSGTSYNEQFF. The CDR3 DNA follows: TGTGCCAGCAGCTCCTCAGGAACCTCCTACAATGAGCAGTTCTTC. The chain uses TRBV7-2 and TRBJ2-1; D remains unclear. CDR1 SGHTA and CDR2 FQGNSA come from the germline V gene. The CDR3 is made up of 15 amino acids. V lost 4 bases and J lost 0, with 10 bases in between.